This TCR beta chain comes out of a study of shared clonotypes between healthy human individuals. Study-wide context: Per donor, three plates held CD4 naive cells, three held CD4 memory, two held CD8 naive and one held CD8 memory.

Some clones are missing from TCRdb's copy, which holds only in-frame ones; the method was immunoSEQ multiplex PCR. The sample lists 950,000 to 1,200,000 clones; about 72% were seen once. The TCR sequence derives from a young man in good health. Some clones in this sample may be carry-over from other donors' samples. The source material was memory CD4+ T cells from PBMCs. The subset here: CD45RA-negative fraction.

DNA of the CDR3: TGCGCCAGCAGCTTGTTTAGCGGCCAAGAGACCCAGTACTTC. Translating it yields CASSLFSGQETQYF. V usage is TRBV5-1 and J usage is TRBJ2-5, with TRBD2 as a possible D gene (6 bases). This CDR3 spans 14 amino acids. Germline V CDR1 and CDR2: SGHRS, YFSETQ. With 1 base removed from V and 1 base from J, the gap between germline ends came to 8 bases.